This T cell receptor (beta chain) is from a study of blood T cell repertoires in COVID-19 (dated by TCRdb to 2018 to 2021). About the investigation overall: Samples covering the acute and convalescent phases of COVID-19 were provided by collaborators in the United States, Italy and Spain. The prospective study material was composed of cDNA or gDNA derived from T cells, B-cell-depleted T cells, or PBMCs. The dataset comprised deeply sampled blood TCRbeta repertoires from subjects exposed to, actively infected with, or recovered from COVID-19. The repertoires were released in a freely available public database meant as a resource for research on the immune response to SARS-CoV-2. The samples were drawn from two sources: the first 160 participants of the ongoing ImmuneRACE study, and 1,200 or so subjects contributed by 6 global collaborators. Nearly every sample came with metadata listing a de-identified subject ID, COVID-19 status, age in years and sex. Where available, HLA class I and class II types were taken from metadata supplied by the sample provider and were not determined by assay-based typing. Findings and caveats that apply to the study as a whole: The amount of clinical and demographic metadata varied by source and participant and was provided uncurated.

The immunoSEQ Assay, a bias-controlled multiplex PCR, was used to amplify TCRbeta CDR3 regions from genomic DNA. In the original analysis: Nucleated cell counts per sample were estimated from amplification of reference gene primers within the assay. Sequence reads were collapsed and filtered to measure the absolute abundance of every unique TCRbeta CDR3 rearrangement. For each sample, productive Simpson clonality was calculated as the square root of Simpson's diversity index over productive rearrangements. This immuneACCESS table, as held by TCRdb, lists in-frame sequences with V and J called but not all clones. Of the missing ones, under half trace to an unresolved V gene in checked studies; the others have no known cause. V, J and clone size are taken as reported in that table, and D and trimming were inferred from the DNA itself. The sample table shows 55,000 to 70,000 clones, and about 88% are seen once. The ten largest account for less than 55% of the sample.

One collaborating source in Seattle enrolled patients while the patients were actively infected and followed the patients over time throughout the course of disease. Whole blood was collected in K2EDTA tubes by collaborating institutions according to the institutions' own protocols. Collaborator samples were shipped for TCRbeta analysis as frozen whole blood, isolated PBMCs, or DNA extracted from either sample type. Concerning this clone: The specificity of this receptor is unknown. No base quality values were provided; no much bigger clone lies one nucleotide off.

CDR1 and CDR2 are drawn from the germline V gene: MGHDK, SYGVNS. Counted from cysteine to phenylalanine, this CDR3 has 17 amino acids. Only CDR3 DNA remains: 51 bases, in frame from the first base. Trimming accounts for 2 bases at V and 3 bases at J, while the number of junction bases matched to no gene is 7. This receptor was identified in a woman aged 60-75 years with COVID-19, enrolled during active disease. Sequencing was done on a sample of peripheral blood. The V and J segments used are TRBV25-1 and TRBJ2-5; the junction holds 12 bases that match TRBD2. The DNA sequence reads TGTGCCAGCAGTGAACTACCTGGACTAGCGGGGAAAGAGACCCAGTACTTC. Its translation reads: CASSELPGLAGKETQYF.